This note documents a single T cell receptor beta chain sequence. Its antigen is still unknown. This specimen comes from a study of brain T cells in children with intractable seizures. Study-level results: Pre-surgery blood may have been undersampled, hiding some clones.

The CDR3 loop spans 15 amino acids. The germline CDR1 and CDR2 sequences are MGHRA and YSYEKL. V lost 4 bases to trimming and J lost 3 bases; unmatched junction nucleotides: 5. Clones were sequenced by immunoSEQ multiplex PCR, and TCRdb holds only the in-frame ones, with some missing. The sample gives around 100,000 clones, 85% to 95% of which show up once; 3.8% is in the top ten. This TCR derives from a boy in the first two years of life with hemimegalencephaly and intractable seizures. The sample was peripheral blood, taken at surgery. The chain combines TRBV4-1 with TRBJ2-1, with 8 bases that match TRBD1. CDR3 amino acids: CASSPPGTGYNEQFF. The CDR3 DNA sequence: TGCGCCAGCAGCCCCCCCGGGACAGGCTACAATGAGCAGTTCTTC.